The source of this TCR beta chain is a study of neurological immune-mediated disorders. This clonotype was observed many times. Germline assignment: CDR1 SGHRS and CDR2 YFSETQ. The CDR3 has 16 residues. Losses at the gene ends were 3 bases for V and 4 bases for J; bases not matched to a gene: 7. MiXCR, applied by TCRdb to the 5' RACE reads, yields one record per CDR3 protein. The table shows 25,000 to 30,000 distinct CDR3 sequences, with about 3.5% occurring only once. The sequenced sample consisted of PBMCs. The chain recombines TRBV5-1 with TRBJ2-3, with TRBD1 matching over 11 bases. This TCR derives from a woman aged 25 to 39 with multiple sclerosis. The CDR3 coding sequence is TGCGCCAGCAGCTCAGGGACAGGGGGATATTCAGATACGCAGTATTTT. Amino acids: CASSSGTGGYSDTQYF.